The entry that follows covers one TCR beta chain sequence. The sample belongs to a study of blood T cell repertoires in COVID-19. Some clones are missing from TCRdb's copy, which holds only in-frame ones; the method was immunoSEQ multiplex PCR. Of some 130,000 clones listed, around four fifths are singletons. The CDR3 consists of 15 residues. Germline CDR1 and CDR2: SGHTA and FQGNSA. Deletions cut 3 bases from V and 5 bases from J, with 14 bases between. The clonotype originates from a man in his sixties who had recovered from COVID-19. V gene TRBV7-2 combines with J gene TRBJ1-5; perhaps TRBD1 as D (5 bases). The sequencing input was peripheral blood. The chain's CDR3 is CASSFETRGDQPQHF. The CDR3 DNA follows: TGTGCCAGCAGCTTTGAGACTAGAGGGGATCAGCCCCAGCATTTT.